This record looks at one TCR beta chain sequence and its context. This specimen belongs to a study of blood T cell repertoires in COVID-19. Overall study context: Both acute and convalescent COVID-19 samples were obtained from the United States, Italy and Spain. The cDNA or gDNA used as material had been derived from T cells, B-cell-depleted T cells, or PBMCs.

This CDR3 comprises 13 residues. Per the germline V gene, CDR1 is KGHDR and CDR2 is SFDVKD. The V and J ends lost 10 bases and 3 bases, in that order; junction bases with no gene match: 6. No more than 2 weeks before study entry, exposed participants had met a case of COVID-19. Per the authors' pipeline: Estimates of nucleated cell counts were drawn from the amplification of reference gene primers. Here immunoSEQ multiplex PCR was the method, and the copy in TCRdb shows in-frame clones only, minus some. V, J and clone size were drawn from that table, and D and trimming were deduced from the DNA. The data show under 250,000 clones, with about 80% seen just once and 3% to 4.5% held by the top ten.

The V gene is TRBV24-1, the J gene TRBJ2-5, with TRBD2 matching over 8 bases. The receptor's source is a woman in her forties who had been exposed to COVID-19. Sequencing was done on a sample of PBMCs or T cells enriched from blood (not recorded which). As DNA, the CDR3 is TGTGCCACAGCGCGGGGGGCCGAAGAGACCCAGTACTTC. Protein sequence: CATARGAEETQYF.